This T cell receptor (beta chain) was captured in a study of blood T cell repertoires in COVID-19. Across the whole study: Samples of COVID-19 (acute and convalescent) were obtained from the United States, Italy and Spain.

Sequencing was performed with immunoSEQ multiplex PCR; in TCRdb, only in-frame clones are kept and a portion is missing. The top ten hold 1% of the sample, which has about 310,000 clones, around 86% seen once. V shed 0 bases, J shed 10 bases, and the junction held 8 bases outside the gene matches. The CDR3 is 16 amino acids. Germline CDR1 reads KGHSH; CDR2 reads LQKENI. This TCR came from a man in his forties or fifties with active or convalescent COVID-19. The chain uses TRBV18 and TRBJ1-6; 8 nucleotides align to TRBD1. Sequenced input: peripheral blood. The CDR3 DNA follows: TGTGCCAGCTCACCACCGGGGCAGGGGGCCAAGTCACCCCTCCACTTT. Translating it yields CASSPPGQGAKSPLHF.